The 6 T cell receptor beta chains in this list originate from one sample, sequenced in a study of T cell responses to AZD1222 COVID-19 vaccine (dated by TCRdb to the early 2020s). Sample time point, as interpreted from the label and publication: about 28 days (+/-7) after the second vaccine dose. Libraries were constructed by the immunoSEQ multiplex PCR assay. The source is immuneACCESS, and TCRdb retained only in-frame sequences with V and J called. Part of the clones is not carried over; for the studies checked, unresolved V genes explain less than half of this, and the remainder is unexplained. This sample holds tens of thousands of clones; approximately 92% were observed only once. Approximately 9.3% of the sample is in the top ten clones. The material was peripheral blood, obtained 28 days after the second AZD1222 dose. The receptors shown here come from an adult who received the AZD1222 COVID-19 vaccine.

V and J are TRBV7-8 and TRBJ1-6; D is perhaps TRBD1 (6 bases). CDR3 length equals 15 residues. Germline values: CDR1 SGHVS, CDR2 FQNEAQ. V lost 5 bases and J 9 bases, leaving 17 bases between the germline ends. The CDR3 region has the DNA TGTGCCAGCAGCCCCCGACAGGTTGGGCGTTCACCCCTCCACTTT. It codes for CASSPRQVGRSPLHF.

V and J are TRBV7-3 and TRBJ2-3, with D tentatively TRBD2 (6 bases). V lost 2 bases, J lost 6 bases, and 15 bases lay in between. The germline gives CDR1 SGHTA, CDR2 FQGTGA. The CDR3 length is 15 residues. The CDR3 reads CASSLAGRAADTQYF. CDR3 in DNA: TGTGCCAGCAGCTTAGCGGGGCGAGCCGCCGATACGCAGTATTTT.

The rearrangement joins TRBV27 to TRBJ1-5; TRBD1 matches at 7 bases. This CDR3 has 15 amino acids. Trimming took 3 bases from V and 4 from J; bases not matched to a gene: 6. The germline V gene encodes CDR1 MNHEY and CDR2 SMNVEV (reference sequence). In nucleotides, the CDR3 is TGTGCCAGCAGTTTCGGGACAGCCAGTAATCAGCCCCAGCATTTT. Its protein is CASSFGTASNQPQHF.

The chain couples TRBV6-5 to TRBJ1-2; D is uncertain. The CDR3 covers 13 residues. Germline CDR1 is MNHEY and CDR2 is SVGAGI. V was pared by 7 bases and J by 5 bases, with 14 bases between. The CDR3 loop reads CASTNSQYYGYTF. In DNA, the CDR3 is TGTGCCAGCACGAACTCCCAATATTATGGCTACACCTTC.

This clone was counted only a few times. V and J are TRBV14 and TRBJ2-5; no reliable D call. The length of the CDR3 is 16 residues. Trimming removed 1 base at V and 5 bases at J, with 17 bases between. Germline CDR1 and CDR2: SGHDN and FVKESK. The CDR3 region is CASSQAWAAQRETQYF. In DNA, the CDR3 is TGTGCCAGCAGCCAAGCGTGGGCAGCCCAAAGGGAGACCCAGTACTTC.

This clone appeared a few times. The chain couples TRBV24-1 to TRBJ1-5; tentative D call: TRBD1 (5 bases). The CDR3 totals 15 residues. The ends were cut back, 4 bases at V and 5 bases at J, with 14 bases in the middle. Per the germline V gene, CDR1 is KGHDR and CDR2 is SFDVKD. The CDR3 protein is CATSDSGTPHQPQHF. CDR3 bases: TGTGCCACCAGTGACTCCGGGACCCCCCATCAGCCCCAGCATTTT.